The clone carrying this T cell receptor (beta chain) was counted a few times. Its target is not known. V was pared by 6 bases and J by 5 bases, with 6 bases of the junction left unmatched. Germline CDR1 MDHEN, CDR2 SYDVKM. This CDR3 is built from 16 residues. Template switching supplied a universal primer site; unique molecular identifiers were carried on the cDNA. Via MiXCR, TCRdb re-called the 5' RACE reads, giving one row per CDR3 protein. Of 500,000 or so distinct CDR3 sequences in the sample, roughly an eighth are singletons; the top ten hold about 1%. These data come from a study of identical twins. Regarding the study as a whole: Shared out-of-frame alpha sequences (those common to twins) showed excess low generation probability. Cord blood beta clonotypes present at high abundance carried fewer insertions; no such pattern appeared in memory repertoires. Its conclusions, products of cross-sectional statistical analysis, did not come from following the same donors.

The sample was also reused in another study, on yellow fever vaccine responses in identical twins.

Material for sequencing was CD4+ T cells sorted from blood. The V call is TRBV28, the J call TRBJ2-2; 13 nucleotides line up with TRBD2. This clonotype was sampled from a woman aged 18 to 35 in good health. CDR3 DNA: TGTGCCAGCAGGCCCGGGACTAGCGGGAAAACCGGGGAGCTGTTTTTT. Protein product: CASRPGTSGKTGELFF.